These 17 T cell receptor beta chains originate from one sample sequenced in a study of T-cell reconstitution after alpha-beta-depleted transplantation in children. During its preparation, the TCRbeta library received unique molecular identifiers. TCRdb passed the PCR reads through MiXCR, listing each CDR3 protein once. In the table there are fewer than 1 million distinct CDR3 sequences, 15% to 20% of which are singletons. Sequencing used PBMCs, mostly from graft donor cells, obtained 360 days after TCRalphabeta/CD19-depleted stem cell transplant. The receptors stem from a male patient between 5 and 17 years old who had a stem cell transplant for acute lymphoblastic leukemia, so the T cells may come from the graft donor.

The chain combines TRBV3-1 with TRBJ1-2; the D is unclear. This CDR3 region has 13 residues. The germline V gene has CDR1 LGHDT and CDR2 YNNKEL (reference sequence). Trimming took 3 bases from V and 8 from J, leaving 13 bases between them. The CDR3 DNA reads TGTGCCAGCAGCCATCGGTGGACTGACGGCTACACCTTC. Protein product: CASSHRWTDGYTF.

There are a few counts of this clonotype. The V gene is TRBV7-3, the J gene TRBJ1-1; D unclear. Germline V lookup: CDR1 SGHTA, CDR2 FQGTGA. The ends were cut back, 0 bases at V and 1 base at J, with 9 bases in the middle. This CDR3 contains 15 residues. Here the CDR3 reads CASSLTMQPNTEAFF. CDR3 nucleotides: TGTGCCAGCAGCTTAACGATGCAGCCGAACACTGAAGCTTTCTTT.

This clonotype was seen many times. This chain joins TRBV7-2 and TRBJ2-1; 10 bases map to TRBD2. Germline trimming cut 0 bases from V and 9 bases from J; bases unmatched to any gene: 2. CDR1 is SGHTA and CDR2 is FQGNSA in the germline V gene. This CDR3 contains 14 residues. The CDR3 sequence is CASSLALAGVEQFF. The CDR3 DNA reads as TGTGCCAGCAGCTTAGCCCTAGCGGGGGTTGAGCAGTTCTTC.

The chain joins TRBV13 to TRBJ2-1; TRBD2 aligns across 8 bases. Germline V CDR1 and CDR2: PRHDT, FYEKMQ (reference sequence). The trim removed 4 bases at V and 0 bases at J, leaving 14 bases unmatched. The CDR3 totals 19 residues. The CDR3 DNA reads TGTGCCAGCAGCTCCGTTTCGAAGCGGGAGCTCGACTCCTACAATGAGCAGTTCTTC. Its protein is CASSSVSKRELDSYNEQFF.

This clonotype showed up just a few times. For the CDR3, the DNA is TGTGCCAGCAGTTACGACAGGGGGGTGAGCCCCTACGAGCAGTACTTC. This gives the protein CASSYDRGVSPYEQYF. The chain is built from TRBV6-5 and TRBJ2-7, with 9 nucleotides matching TRBD1. Trimming removed 2 bases from V and 2 bases from J; junction bases left unmatched: 7. Germline CDR1 is MNHEY and CDR2 is SVGAGI. The CDR3 length is 16 residues.

This clonotype was detected a few times. The chain uses TRBV27 and TRBJ2-7, with D possibly matching TRBD2 (6 bases). The V gene's germline CDR1 is MNHEY and CDR2 SMNVEV (reference sequence). V lost 8 bases and J lost 4, with 18 bases in between. This CDR3 is 14 amino acids long. CDR3 sequence reads: CASGVSGRGYEQYF. CDR3 DNA: TGTGCCAGCGGAGTCTCTGGGCGGGGTTACGAGCAGTACTTC.

This clonotype was observed a handful of times. The chain is built from TRBV28 and TRBJ2-3; 8 nucleotides line up with TRBD2. Germline assignment: CDR1 MDHEN and CDR2 SYDVKM. This CDR3 spans 15 amino acids. J lost 0 bases, V lost 11 bases, and 10 bases had no gene match. The CDR3 region is CAAGRESPSTDTQYF. CDR3 DNA: TGTGCCGCCGGGAGGGAGAGCCCTAGCACAGATACGCAGTATTTT.

This clonotype has just a few counts. V usage is TRBV27 and J usage is TRBJ2-7, with D perhaps TRBD2 (6 bases). V lost 6 bases to trimming and J lost 3 bases, with 15 bases between them. This CDR3 contains 14 residues. Germline loops: CDR1 MNHEY, CDR2 SMNVEV (reference sequence). The CDR3 sequence: CASSLDGSNYEQYF. As DNA, the CDR3 is TGTGCCAGCAGCCTCGACGGGAGCAACTACGAGCAGTACTTC.

The chain recombines TRBV18 with TRBJ1-1; D ambiguous. The CDR3 runs 12 residues. Germline V gene data show CDR1 as KGHSH and CDR2 as LQKENI. The V and J ends lost 2 bases and 8 bases respectively, with 9 bases between them. In DNA form, the CDR3 reads TGTGCCAGCTCACCATTCGACAAGGAAGCTTTCTTT. Amino acid sequence: CASSPFDKEAFF.

The chain employs TRBV12-3 or TRBV12-4 and TRBJ1-6; 9 bases agree with TRBD1. The length of the CDR3 is 16 residues. V lost 10 bases, J lost 8 bases, and 15 bases stayed unmatched. The CDR3 region has the DNA TGTGCCACCCACAGGGGGCGAGGAGTGAAGGATTCACCCCTCCACTTT. It encodes CATHRGRGVKDSPLHF.

The chain joins TRBV7-2 to TRBJ1-3; D possibly corresponds to TRBD1 (5 bases). Germline V gives CDR1 SGHTA, CDR2 FQGNSA. Trimming pared 3 bases from V and 3 bases from J, leaving 9 bases between. The CDR3 has 14 residues. Here the CDR3 reads CASSFGHRGNTIYF. CDR3 nucleotide sequence: TGTGCCAGCAGCTTCGGACACCGTGGAAACACCATATATTTT.

In its sample, this clonotype was seen a few times. This rearrangement joins TRBV3-1 to TRBJ2-7; 10 bases are a match to TRBD2. The germline CDR1 and CDR2 sequences are LGHDT and YNNKEL (reference sequence). This CDR3 comprises 15 residues. The ends lost 1 base at V and 3 bases at J; junction bases unmatched: 3. This CDR3 is CASSQGLAGDYEQYF. In DNA form, the CDR3 reads TGTGCCAGCAGCCAAGGCCTAGCGGGGGACTACGAGCAGTACTTC.

This clonotype was seen a handful of times. The chain joins TRBV5-1 to TRBJ2-7, with D possibly matching TRBD1 (6 bases). Trimming removed 9 bases from V and 3 bases from J, with 16 bases in between. The CDR3 is 13 residues long. The germline V gene encodes CDR1 SGHRS and CDR2 YFSETQ. CDR3 bases: TGCGCCACCAGACAGGACGAATTCTACGAGCAGTACTTC. This encodes CATRQDEFYEQYF.

This rearrangement joins TRBV7-3 to TRBJ2-1; 7 bases are shared with TRBD2. Germline-derived CDR1 and CDR2 are SGHTA and FQGTGA. The junction had 9 bases not matched to a gene; V was cut back by 4 bases and J by 6 bases. This CDR3 is built from 15 residues. CDR3 bases: TGTGCCAGCAGCTCATTCTATGCGGGAGCCAATGAGCAGTTCTTC. It yields the protein CASSSFYAGANEQFF.

The chain joins TRBV20-1 to TRBJ2-5; D may be TRBD2 (7 bases). V was trimmed by 5 bases and J by 5 bases, leaving 15 bases between them. CDR1 DFQATT and CDR2 SNEGSKA come from the germline V gene (reference sequence). The CDR3 consists of 13 residues. CDR3 coding DNA: TGCAGTGCTCGTATAGGGGGGGCGGAGACCCAGTACTTC. Protein product: CSARIGGAETQYF.

This clonotype was recorded many times. The chain employs TRBV5-6 and TRBJ1-1; 9 bases map to TRBD1. From germline, CDR1 is SGHDT and CDR2 YYEEEE. With V trimmed by 5 bases and J by 3 bases, 8 bases remained unmatched. CDR3 length: 15 amino acids. The CDR3 nucleotides read TGTGCCAGCAGGGAGACAGGGGGATCTGACACTGAAGCTTTCTTT. Encoded protein: CASRETGGSDTEAFF. Variable domain in full (rest from reference TRBV5-6 and TRBJ1-1): DAGVTQSPTHLIKTRGQQVTLRCSPKSGHDTVSWYQQALGQGPQFIFQYYEEEERQRGNFPDRFSGHQFPNYSSELNVNALLLGDSALYLCASRETGGSDTEAFFGQGTRLTVV.

Regarding this clonotype: One end of the junction does not line up with germline, which may come from a read error. The chain uses TRBV12-3 or TRBV12-4 and TRBJ2-1, with a tentative D call TRBD2 (6 bases). The CDR3 runs to 13 residues. CDR3 sequence reads: CASSFWRENEQIF. The CDR3 nucleotides read TGTGCCAGCAGTTTTTGGAGGGAGAATGAGCAGATCTTC.